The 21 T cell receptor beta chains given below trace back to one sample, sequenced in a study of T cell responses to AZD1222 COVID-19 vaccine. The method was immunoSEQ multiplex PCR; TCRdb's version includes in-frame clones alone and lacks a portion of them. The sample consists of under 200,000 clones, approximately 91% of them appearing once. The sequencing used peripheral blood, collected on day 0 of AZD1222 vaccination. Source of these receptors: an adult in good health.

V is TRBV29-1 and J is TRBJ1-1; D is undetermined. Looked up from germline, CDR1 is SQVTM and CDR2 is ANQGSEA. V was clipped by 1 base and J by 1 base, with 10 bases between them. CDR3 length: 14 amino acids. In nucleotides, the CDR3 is TGCAGCGTTGAAGGGCTTCGCACGAACACTGAAGCTTTCTTT. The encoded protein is CSVEGLRTNTEAFF.

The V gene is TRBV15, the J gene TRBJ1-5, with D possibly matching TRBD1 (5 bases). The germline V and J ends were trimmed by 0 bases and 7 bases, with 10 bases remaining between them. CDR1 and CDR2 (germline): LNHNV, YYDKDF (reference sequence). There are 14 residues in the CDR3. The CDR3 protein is CATSRERGRQPQHF. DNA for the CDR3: TGTGCCACCAGCAGAGAAAGGGGCAGGCAGCCCCAGCATTTT.

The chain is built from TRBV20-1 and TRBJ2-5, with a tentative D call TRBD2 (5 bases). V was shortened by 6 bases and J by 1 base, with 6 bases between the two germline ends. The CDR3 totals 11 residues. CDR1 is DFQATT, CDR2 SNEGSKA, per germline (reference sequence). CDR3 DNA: TGCAGTGCGGAGGCCCAAGAGACCCAGTACTTC. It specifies CSAEAQETQYF.

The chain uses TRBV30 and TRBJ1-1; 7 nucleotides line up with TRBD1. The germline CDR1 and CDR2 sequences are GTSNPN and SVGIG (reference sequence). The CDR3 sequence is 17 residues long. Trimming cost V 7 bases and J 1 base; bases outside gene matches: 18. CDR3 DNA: TGTGCCTTGGGGACAGCCCTCAGTACAAACAAGAACACTGAAGCTTTCTTT. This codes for CALGTALSTNKNTEAFF.

The CDR3 loop is CASSLERVNTGELFF. The CDR3 DNA reads TGCGCCAGCAGCTTGGAAAGGGTGAACACCGGGGAGCTGTTTTTT. This rearrangement joins TRBV5-1 to TRBJ2-2; no firm D call. This CDR3 has 15 residues. The ends were cut back, 0 bases at V and 1 base at J, with 7 bases in the middle. Per the germline V gene, CDR1 is SGHRS and CDR2 is YFSETQ.

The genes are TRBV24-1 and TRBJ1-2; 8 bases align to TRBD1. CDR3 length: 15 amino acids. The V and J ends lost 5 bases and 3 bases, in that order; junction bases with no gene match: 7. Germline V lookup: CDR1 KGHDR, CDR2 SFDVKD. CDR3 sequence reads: CATSVGRGRDYGYTF. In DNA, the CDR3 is TGTGCCACCAGTGTAGGCAGGGGGCGCGACTATGGCTACACCTTC.

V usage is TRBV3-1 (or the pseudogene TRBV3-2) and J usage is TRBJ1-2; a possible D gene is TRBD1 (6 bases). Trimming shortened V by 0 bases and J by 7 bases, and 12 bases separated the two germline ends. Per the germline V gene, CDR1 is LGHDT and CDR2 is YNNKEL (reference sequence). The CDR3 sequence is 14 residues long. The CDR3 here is CASSQEIRGGGYTF. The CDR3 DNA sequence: TGTGCCAGCAGCCAAGAAATCAGGGGCGGTGGCTACACCTTC.

CDR3 in amino acids: CASGQSGRSTDTQYF. The CDR3 DNA reads as TGTGCCAGCGGCCAAAGCGGGCGTAGCACAGATACGCAGTATTTT. This sequence joins TRBV27 and TRBJ2-3; tentatively, D is TRBD2 (6 bases). Germline V lookup: CDR1 MNHEY, CDR2 SMNVEV (reference sequence). CDR3 length: 15 residues. V shed 8 bases and J shed 0 bases, with 15 bases lying between them.

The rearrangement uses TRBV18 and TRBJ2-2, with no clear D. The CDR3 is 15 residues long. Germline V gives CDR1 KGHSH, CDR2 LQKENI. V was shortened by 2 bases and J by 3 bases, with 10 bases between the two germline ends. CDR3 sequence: CASSPSVADTGELFF. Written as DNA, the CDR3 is TGTGCCAGCTCACCAAGCGTCGCGGACACCGGGGAGCTGTTTTTT.

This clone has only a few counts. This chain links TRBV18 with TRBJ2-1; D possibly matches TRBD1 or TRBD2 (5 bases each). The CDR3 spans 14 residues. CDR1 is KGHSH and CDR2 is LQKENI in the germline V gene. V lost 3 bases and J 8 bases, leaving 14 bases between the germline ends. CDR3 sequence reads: CASSPRGVLDEQFF. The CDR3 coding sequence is TGTGCCAGCTCACCTAGAGGGGTGTTGGATGAGCAGTTCTTC.

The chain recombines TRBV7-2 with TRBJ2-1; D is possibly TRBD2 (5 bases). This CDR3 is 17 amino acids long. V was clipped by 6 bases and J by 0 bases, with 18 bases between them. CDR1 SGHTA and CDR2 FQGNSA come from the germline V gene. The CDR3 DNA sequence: TGTGCCAGCAGTACGGATACTGGCGGGTACTCCTACAATGAGCAGTTCTTC. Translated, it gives CASSTDTGGYSYNEQFF. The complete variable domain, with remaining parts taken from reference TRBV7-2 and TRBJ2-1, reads GAGVSQSPSNKVTEKGKDVELRCDPISGHTALYWYRQSLGQGLEFLIYFQGNSAPDKSGLPSDRFSAERTGGSVSTLTIQRTQQEDSAVYLCASSTDTGGYSYNEQFFGPGTRLTVL.

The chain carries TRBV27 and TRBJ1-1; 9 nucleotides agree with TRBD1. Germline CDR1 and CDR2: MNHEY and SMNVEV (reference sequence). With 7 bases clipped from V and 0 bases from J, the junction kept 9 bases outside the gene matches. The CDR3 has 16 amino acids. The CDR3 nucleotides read TGTGCCAGCAAAACAGGGGGCAATAGTATGAACACTGAAGCTTTCTTT. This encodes CASKTGGNSMNTEAFF.

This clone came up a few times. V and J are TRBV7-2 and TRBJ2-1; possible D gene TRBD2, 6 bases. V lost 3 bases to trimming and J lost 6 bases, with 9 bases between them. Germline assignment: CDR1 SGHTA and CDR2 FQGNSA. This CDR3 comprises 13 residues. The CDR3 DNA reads TGTGCCAGCAGCTTGGACGGGGGCAATGAGCAGTTCTTC. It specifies CASSLDGGNEQFF.

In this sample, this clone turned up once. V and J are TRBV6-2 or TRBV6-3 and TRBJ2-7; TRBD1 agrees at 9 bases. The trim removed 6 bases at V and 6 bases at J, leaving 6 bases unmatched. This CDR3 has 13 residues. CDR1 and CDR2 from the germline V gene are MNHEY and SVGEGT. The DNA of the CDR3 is TGTGCCAGCAGCTTGGGACAGGGAGTCGAGCAGTACTTC. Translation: CASSLGQGVEQYF.

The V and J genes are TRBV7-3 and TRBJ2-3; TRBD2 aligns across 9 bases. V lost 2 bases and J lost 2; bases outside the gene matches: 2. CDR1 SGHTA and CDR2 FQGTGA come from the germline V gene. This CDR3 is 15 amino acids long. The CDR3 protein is CASSLAGGVTDTQYF. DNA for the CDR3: TGTGCCAGCAGCTTAGCGGGAGGGGTCACAGATACGCAGTATTTT.

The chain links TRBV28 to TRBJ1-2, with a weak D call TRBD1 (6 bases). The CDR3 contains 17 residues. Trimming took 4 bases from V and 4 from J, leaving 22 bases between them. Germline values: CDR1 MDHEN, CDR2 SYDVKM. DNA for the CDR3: TGTGCCAGCAGTTCCTCGACAGGTTTAGCCTCATTCTATGGCTACACCTTC. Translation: CASSSSTGLASFYGYTF.

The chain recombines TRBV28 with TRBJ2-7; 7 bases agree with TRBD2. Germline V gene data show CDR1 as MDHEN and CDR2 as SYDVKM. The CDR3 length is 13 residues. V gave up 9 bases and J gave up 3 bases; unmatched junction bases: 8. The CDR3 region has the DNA TGTGCCAGTAAAGAGGCGGGAGTCTACGAGCAGTACTTC. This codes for CASKEAGVYEQYF.

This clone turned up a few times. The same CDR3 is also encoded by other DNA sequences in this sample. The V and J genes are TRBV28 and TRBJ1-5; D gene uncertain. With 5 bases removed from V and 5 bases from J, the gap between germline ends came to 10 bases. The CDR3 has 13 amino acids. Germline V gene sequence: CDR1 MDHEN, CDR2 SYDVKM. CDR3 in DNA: TGTGCCAGCAGTCCTCCGGGTGATCAGCCCCAGCATTTT. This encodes CASSPPGDQPQHF.

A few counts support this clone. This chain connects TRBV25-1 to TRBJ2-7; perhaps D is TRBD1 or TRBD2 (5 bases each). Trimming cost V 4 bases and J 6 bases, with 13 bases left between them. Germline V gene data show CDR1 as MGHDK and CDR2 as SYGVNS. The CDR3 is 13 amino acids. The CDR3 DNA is TGTGCCAGCAGTGCGGGACGGGTCGCCGAGCAGTACTTC. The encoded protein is CASSAGRVAEQYF.

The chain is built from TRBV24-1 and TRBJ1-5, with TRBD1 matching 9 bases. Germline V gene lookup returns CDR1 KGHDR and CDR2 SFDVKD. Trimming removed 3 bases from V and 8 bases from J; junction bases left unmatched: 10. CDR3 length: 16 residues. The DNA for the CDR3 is TGTGCCACCAGTGATGCCGGGACAGGGAGTAAGAAGCCCCAGCATTTT. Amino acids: CATSDAGTGSKKPQHF.

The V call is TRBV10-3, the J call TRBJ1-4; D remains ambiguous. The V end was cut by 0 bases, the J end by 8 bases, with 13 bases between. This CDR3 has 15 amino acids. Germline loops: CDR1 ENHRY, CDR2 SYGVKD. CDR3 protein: CAISESSGREEKLFF. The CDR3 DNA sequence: TGTGCCATCAGTGAGTCGTCGGGGAGAGAGGAAAAACTGTTTTTT.